The sequence of this T cell receptor beta chain was determined in a study of cytomegalovirus exposure and HLA in healthy donors. Study as a whole: Genotyping showed roughly 76% of roughly 390 donors falling in the Caucasian-associated ancestry cluster.

Germline V gives CDR1 LGHNA, CDR2 YNFKEQ. The length of the CDR3 is 15 residues. V lost 4 bases and J lost 4, with 16 bases in between. PCR primers comprised 60 Vbeta and 13 Jbeta primers. Sequenced by immunoSEQ multiplex PCR; TCRdb stores in-frame clones only, minus some. The sample comprises about 140,000 clones, roughly 82% of which are singletons, and more than 2.5% rests with the top ten. Findings and limits, study-wide: Relative to equally common others, HLA-associated TCR beta chains showed greater clonal expansion in a later analysis. Presence/absence comparisons presumed near-even sequencing depth among donors.

Points on this clone: Its antigen is not known.

In nominal health when sampled, donors likely had unrecorded immune exposures nonetheless. The rearrangement links TRBV4-2 to TRBJ1-1; weak D call: TRBD1 (6 bases). The sequence was obtained from a man aged 18 to 35 in good health and CMV-seropositive. Input material: PBMCs. DNA of the CDR3: TGTGCCAGCAGCCCCATGGAAGACAGGAGCACTGAAGCTTTCTTT. Its protein product is CASSPMEDRSTEAFF.